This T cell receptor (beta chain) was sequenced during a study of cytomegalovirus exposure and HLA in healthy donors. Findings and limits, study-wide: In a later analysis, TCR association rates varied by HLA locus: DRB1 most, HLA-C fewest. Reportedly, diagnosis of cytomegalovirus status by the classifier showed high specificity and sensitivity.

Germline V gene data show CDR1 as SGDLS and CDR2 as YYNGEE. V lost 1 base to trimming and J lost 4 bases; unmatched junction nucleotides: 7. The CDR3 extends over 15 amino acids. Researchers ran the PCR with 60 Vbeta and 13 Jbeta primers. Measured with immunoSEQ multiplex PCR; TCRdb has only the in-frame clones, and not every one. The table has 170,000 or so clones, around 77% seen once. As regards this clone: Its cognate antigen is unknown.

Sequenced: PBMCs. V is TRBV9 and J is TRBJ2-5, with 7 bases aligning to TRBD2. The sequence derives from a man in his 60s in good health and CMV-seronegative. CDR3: CASSVMAGDSETQYF. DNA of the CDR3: TGTGCCAGCAGCGTAATGGCGGGAGATTCAGAGACCCAGTACTTC. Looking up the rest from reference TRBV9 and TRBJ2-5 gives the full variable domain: DSGVTQTPKHLITATGQRVTLRCSPRSGDLSVYWYQQSLDQGLQFLIQYYNGEERAKGNILERFSAQQFPDLHSELNLSSLELGDSALYFCASSVMAGDSETQYFGPGTRLLVL.